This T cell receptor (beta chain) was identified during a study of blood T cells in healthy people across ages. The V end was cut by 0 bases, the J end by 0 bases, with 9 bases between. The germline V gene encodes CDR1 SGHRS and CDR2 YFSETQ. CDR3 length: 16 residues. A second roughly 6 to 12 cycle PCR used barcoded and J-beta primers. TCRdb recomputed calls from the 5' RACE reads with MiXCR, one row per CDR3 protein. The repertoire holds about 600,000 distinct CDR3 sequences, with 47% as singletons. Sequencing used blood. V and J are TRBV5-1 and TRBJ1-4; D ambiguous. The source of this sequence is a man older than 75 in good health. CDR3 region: CASSLGRSTTNEKLFF. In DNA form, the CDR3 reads TGCGCCAGCAGCTTGGGGCGGAGTACAACTAATGAAAAACTGTTTTTT.